Described below is a single T cell receptor beta chain sequence and its context. The record originates from a study of blood T cell repertoires in COVID-19. For the study at large: Specimens from acute and convalescent COVID-19 originated in the United States, Italy and Spain.

Using immunoSEQ multiplex PCR, the repertoire was profiled, and TCRdb retains in-frame clones only, with some absent. The top ten clones hold roughly a tenth of a sample with around 250,000 clones, over 75% of them seen once. Trimming stripped 6 bases from V and 1 base from J, with 15 bases between. This CDR3 contains 15 residues. Germline V gives CDR1 MDHEN, CDR2 SYDVKM. The clonotype originates from a woman aged 70-85 years with COVID-19, enrolled during active disease. The sequencing sample was made of peripheral blood. This chain uses TRBV28 with TRBJ1-1; possibly TRBD1 for D (5 bases). CDR3 sequence (DNA): TGTGCCAGCAGCCCGCGGGGGAGTCAGAACACTGAAGCTTTCTTT. Translated, it gives CASSPRGSQNTEAFF.